This entry lists 4 T cell receptor beta chains sequenced from one sample in a study of T cells after yellow fever vaccination. TCRdb called the 5' RACE reads again in MiXCR, with one record for every CDR3 protein. The data contain 160,000 or so distinct CDR3 sequences, 6.5% to 8.5% of them singletons. Sequencing was performed on CD4+ T cells sorted from PBMCs, taken 5 to 6 days after the first yellow fever vaccination. The receptors were sampled from a man aged 18 to 29 who received the YFV17D yellow fever vaccine.

This clonotype was observed a few times. The rearrangement uses TRBV18 and TRBJ1-1; D uncertain. CDR1 is KGHSH and CDR2 is LQKENI in the germline V gene. The ends were cut back, 9 bases at V and 1 base at J, with 9 bases in the middle. The CDR3 length is 12 residues. This CDR3 is CARPPPNTEAFF. CDR3 in DNA: TGTGCCAGGCCGCCACCGAACACTGAAGCTTTCTTT.

A note on this clonotype: Relative to the germline gene, one junction end is altered; a read error may explain this. V usage is TRBV5-1 and J usage is TRBJ1-1; 7 nucleotides match TRBD1. CDR1 SGHRS and CDR2 YFSETQ come from the germline V gene. The CDR3 extends over 13 amino acids. The CDR3 sequence is CASSATGDAEAFF. The CDR3 nucleotides read TGCGCCAGCAGCGCTACAGGGGACGCTGAAGCGTTCTTT.

This clonotype was found many times. The chain joins TRBV12-3 or TRBV12-4 to TRBJ1-5; D is unclear. The CDR3 totals 13 residues. Deletions cut 3 bases from V and 6 bases from J, with 9 bases between. This CDR3 reads CASSLDGSQPQHF. The DNA of the CDR3 is TGTGCCAGCAGTTTGGATGGGAGTCAGCCCCAGCATTTT.

Many counts were recorded for this clonotype. This chain uses TRBV5-6 with TRBJ2-5; TRBD2 agrees at 13 bases. Germline V gene data show CDR1 as SGHDT and CDR2 as YYEEEE. There are 14 residues in the CDR3. The V gene end was trimmed by 4 bases and the J gene end by 4 bases; junction bases not matched to a gene: 1. The CDR3 DNA reads as TGTGCCAGCAGCGGGACTAGCGGGGTAGAGACCCAGTACTTC. It codes for CASSGTSGVETQYF.